A single sample gave rise to the 30 T cell receptor beta chains below, sequenced in a study of blood T cell repertoires in COVID-19. The table came from immunoSEQ multiplex PCR; TCRdb's copy has only in-frame clones and leaves some out. The sample records roughly 80,000 clones, about 88% being singletons. The sequenced sample was peripheral blood. The origin of the receptors is a woman of 80 years or more with acute or convalescent COVID-19.

A remark on this clone: This specimen includes other DNA sequences encoding the same CDR3. The chain employs TRBV12-3 or TRBV12-4 and TRBJ2-7; D might be TRBD2 (6 bases). V was pared by 3 bases and J by 7 bases, with 7 bases between. The CDR3 has 11 residues. The CDR3 loop is CASSLGLEQYF. CDR3 bases: TGTGCCAGCAGTTTGGGACTGGAGCAGTACTTC.

The rearrangement uses TRBV7-9 and TRBJ1-5, with D uncertain. The V end lost 1 base, the J end lost 3 bases, and 10 bases lay between the germline ends. This CDR3 is built from 15 residues. CDR1 SEHNR and CDR2 FQNEAQ come from the germline V gene (reference sequence). This chain's CDR3 is CASSLGGGNNQPQHF. CDR3 in DNA: TGTGCCAGCAGCTTAGGGGGAGGGAACAATCAGCCCCAGCATTTT.

The V and J genes are TRBV5-1 and TRBJ1-1, with 7 nucleotides matching TRBD1. This CDR3 region has 18 residues. Germline V gene lookup returns CDR1 SGHRS and CDR2 YFSETQ. J was trimmed by 0 bases and V by 0 bases; bases with no gene match: 11. In DNA form, the CDR3 reads TGCGCCAGCAGCTTGGTACAGGGGATCCAGTTAATGAACACTGAAGCTTTCTTT. It codes for CASSLVQGIQLMNTEAFF.

The chain carries TRBV25-1 and TRBJ2-3, with D possibly matching TRBD1 (6 bases). Germline V gene data show CDR1 as MGHDK and CDR2 as SYGVNS. Trimming took 0 bases from V and 6 from J, leaving 7 bases between them. The CDR3 runs to 13 residues. CDR3 loop: CASSEYRGDTQYF. CDR3 DNA: TGTGCCAGCAGTGAATACAGGGGCGATACGCAGTATTTT.

The CDR3 DNA sequence: TGTGCCAGCAGTTTAATGGGCAGGGTGAGGCTGGGCTACACCTTC. As protein: CASSLMGRVRLGYTF. This chain joins TRBV27 and TRBJ1-2, with a tentative D call TRBD1 (5 bases). CDR3 length: 15 amino acids. Germline values: CDR1 MNHEY, CDR2 SMNVEV (reference sequence). Trimming removed 2 bases at V and 8 bases at J, with 18 bases between.

J is TRBJ2-7 and V is TRBV4-3; TRBD1 matches 12 bases. The ends lost 0 bases at V and 7 bases at J; junction bases unmatched: 10. The CDR3 is 17 residues long. Germline V lookup: CDR1 LGHNA, CDR2 YSLEER. CDR3 DNA sequence: TGCGCCAGCAGCCAAGATTGGGGACAGGGGGCGCGGGGGGAGCAGTACTTC. It encodes CASSQDWGQGARGEQYF.

The chain combines TRBV2 with TRBJ1-6; D not resolved. The V end lost 0 bases, the J end lost 0 bases, and 9 bases lay between the germline ends. The germline CDR1 and CDR2 sequences are SNHLY and FYNNEI. The CDR3 totals 17 residues. The chain's CDR3 is CASSEAGGPSYNSPLHF. Written as DNA, the CDR3 is TGTGCCAGCAGTGAAGCGGGAGGGCCCTCCTATAATTCACCCCTCCACTTT.

In this sample, this clone turned up a few times. The V call is TRBV6-5, the J call TRBJ2-2, with D maybe TRBD1 (6 bases). Germline-derived CDR1 and CDR2 are MNHEY and SVGAGI. The germline V and J ends were trimmed by 2 bases and 4 bases, with 11 bases remaining between them. There are 15 residues in the CDR3. Written as DNA, the CDR3 is TGTGCCAGCAGTTACGCCGGACAGCCCACCGGGGAGCTGTTTTTT. It yields the protein CASSYAGQPTGELFF.

V is TRBV2 and J is TRBJ2-6; weak D call: TRBD2 (5 bases). Germline V gives CDR1 SNHLY, CDR2 FYNNEI. The CDR3 covers 15 residues. V gave up 2 bases and J gave up 4 bases, with 9 bases separating them. In DNA, the CDR3 is TGTGCCAGCAGTGAATCGGGGTTCGGGGCCAACGTCCTGACTTTC. Residues: CASSESGFGANVLTF.

The CDR3 DNA follows: TGTGCCAGCAGCTTGCAACTAGCGGTAGCCCCCACAGATACGCAGTATTTT. It yields the protein CASSLQLAVAPTDTQYF. The rearrangement joins TRBV13 to TRBJ2-3, with 8 bases aligning to TRBD2. Germline CDR1 is PRHDT and CDR2 is FYEKMQ (reference sequence). The CDR3 is made up of 17 amino acids. V lost 3 bases and J lost 2; bases outside the gene matches: 10.

This clone was picked up one time. The chain uses TRBV3-1 (or the pseudogene TRBV3-2) and TRBJ2-1; TRBD2 aligns across 9 bases. With 0 bases clipped from V and 8 bases from J, the junction kept 11 bases outside the gene matches. CDR1 and CDR2 (germline): LGHDT, YNNKEL (reference sequence). The CDR3 sequence is 17 residues long. CDR3 coding DNA: TGTGCCAGCAGCCAAGATTATTGGAGCGGGAGGAGGGATGAGCAGTTCTTC. Translating it yields CASSQDYWSGRRDEQFF.

V and J are TRBV9 and TRBJ2-1, with 16 bases fitting TRBD2. The germline V gene encodes CDR1 SGDLS and CDR2 YYNGEE. The V gene end was trimmed by 2 bases and the J gene end by 4 bases; junction bases not matched to a gene: 6. The CDR3 runs to 18 residues. CDR3 sequence: CASSVPGLAGGVYNEQFF. CDR3 DNA: TGTGCCAGCAGCGTCCCGGGACTAGCGGGAGGGGTATACAATGAGCAGTTCTTC.

The rearrangement joins TRBV5-4 to TRBJ2-1, with 16 positions matching TRBD2. This CDR3 contains 18 residues. The junction had 12 bases not matched to a gene; V was cut back by 4 bases and J by 8 bases. CDR1 is SGHNT, CDR2 YYREEE, per germline (reference sequence). CDR3 DNA: TGTGCCAGCAGCGGAATTCCGGGACTAGCGGGGGGGCGCGATGAGCAGTTCTTC. Translating it yields CASSGIPGLAGGRDEQFF.

The rearrangement links TRBV30 to TRBJ2-1; TRBD2 agrees at 8 bases. CDR1 and CDR2 from the germline V gene are GTSNPN and SVGIG (reference sequence). The J segment lost 6 bases and the V segment lost 7 bases, leaving 11 bases of the junction unmatched. The length of the CDR3 is 14 residues. The CDR3 region has the DNA TGTGCCTTGCAACTAGCGGAGATTTTCAATGAGCAGTTCTTC. Translated, it gives CALQLAEIFNEQFF.

The chain has TRBV7-9 and TRBJ1-1, with TRBD1 as a possible D gene (5 bases). Germline loops: CDR1 SEHNR, CDR2 FQNEAQ (reference sequence). The CDR3 extends over 16 amino acids. The V end lost 2 bases, the J end lost 5 bases, and 18 bases lay between the germline ends. The CDR3 region is CASSLSRGGTGTEAFF. The CDR3 bases are TGTGCCAGCAGCTTATCGAGGGGCGGGACGGGTACTGAAGCTTTCTTT.

This clone was observed a few times. The rearrangement links TRBV2 to TRBJ1-2, with TRBD1 matching 8 bases. The CDR3 covers 14 residues. The V gene's germline CDR1 is SNHLY and CDR2 FYNNEI. V shed 5 bases, J shed 4 bases, and the junction held 6 bases outside the gene matches. The CDR3 region is CASSPRQGSYGYTF. The CDR3 bases are TGTGCCAGCAGTCCTCGACAGGGGAGCTATGGCTACACCTTC.

For the CDR3, the DNA is TGTGCCAGTCGCCGGACAGGGGCTAACTATGGCTACACCTTC. This encodes CASRRTGANYGYTF. This chain uses TRBV6-6 with TRBJ1-2; TRBD1 agrees at 9 bases. The CDR3 spans 14 residues. Germline trimming cut 9 bases from V and 0 bases from J; bases unmatched to any gene: 5. Germline-derived CDR1 and CDR2 are MNHNY and SVGAGI (reference sequence).

The genes are TRBV3-1 (or the pseudogene TRBV3-2) and TRBJ1-4; D remains unclear. This CDR3 region has 14 residues. The V end was cut by 1 base, the J end by 7 bases, with 10 bases between. CDR1 is LGHDT and CDR2 is YNNKEL in the germline V gene (reference sequence). The CDR3 reads CASSQGGVREKLFF. The CDR3 coding sequence is TGTGCCAGCAGCCAAGGCGGAGTTCGTGAAAAACTGTTTTTT.

Only one count was recorded for this clone. DNA for the CDR3: TGTGCCAGCAGCTTACTCCTAGCGGGAGTCTATGAGCAGTTCTTC. The encoded protein is CASSLLLAGVYEQFF. The V call is TRBV7-6, the J call TRBJ2-1; 10 bases map to TRBD2. In germline, CDR1 is SGHVS, CDR2 FNYEAQ. CDR3 length equals 15 residues. Unmatched junction bases numbered 6, after V lost 2 bases and J lost 8 bases.

V and J are TRBV5-6 and TRBJ2-1; D gene unclear. Germline V gene data show CDR1 as SGHDT and CDR2 as YYEEEE. CDR3 length equals 14 residues. V shed 4 bases and J shed 8 bases, with 16 bases lying between them. The CDR3 protein is CASSPSASADEQFF. The CDR3 nucleotides read TGTGCCAGCAGCCCCTCGGCCAGCGCCGATGAGCAGTTCTTC.

V gene TRBV12-5 combines with J gene TRBJ1-1; 8 bases align to TRBD1. The CDR3 extends over 14 amino acids. V dropped 2 bases and J dropped 4; count of bases not matched to a gene: 3. Germline-derived CDR1 and CDR2 are LGHNT and FRNRAP. This chain's CDR3 is CASGLFTGGTEAFF. The CDR3 bases are TGTGCTAGTGGTTTGTTTACAGGGGGCACTGAAGCTTTCTTT.

The chain carries TRBV2 and TRBJ2-1, with TRBD1 matching over 10 bases. The CDR3 is 14 amino acids. Germline CDR1 and CDR2: SNHLY and FYNNEI. V dropped 4 bases and J dropped 4; count of bases not matched to a gene: 1. CDR3 region: CASSGQGAYNEQFF. For the CDR3, the DNA is TGTGCCAGCAGTGGACAGGGGGCATACAATGAGCAGTTCTTC. The whole variable domain, remainder taken from reference TRBV2 and TRBJ2-1, is EPEVTQTPSHQVTQMGQEVILRCVPISNHLYFYWYRQILGQKVEFLVSFYNNEISEKSEIFDDQFSVERPDGSNFTLKIRSTKLEDSAMYFCASSGQGAYNEQFFGPGTRLTVL.

V usage is TRBV5-1 and J usage is TRBJ2-5; a possible D gene is TRBD1 (5 bases). Trimming stripped 5 bases from V and 1 base from J, with 9 bases between. Germline V CDR1 and CDR2: SGHRS, YFSETQ. CDR3 length: 13 amino acids. The CDR3 is CASRLTGQETQYF. The DNA of the CDR3 is TGCGCCAGCAGACTTACAGGCCAAGAGACCCAGTACTTC.

The J gene is TRBJ1-1, the V gene TRBV6-2 or TRBV6-3; no reliable D call. The CDR3 length is 13 residues. V gave up 5 bases and J gave up 4 bases, with 11 bases separating them. Germline V CDR1 and CDR2: MNHEY, SVGEGT. The CDR3 region has the DNA TGTGCCAGCAGTCCACGAGCTCCCACTGAAGCTTTCTTT. Its translation is CASSPRAPTEAFF.

V usage is TRBV13 and J usage is TRBJ1-1; D is unclear. CDR1 is PRHDT and CDR2 is FYEKMQ in the germline V gene (reference sequence). The CDR3 is 13 residues long. Trimming pared 2 bases from V and 0 bases from J, leaving 4 bases between. CDR3 amino acids: CASSLRVNTEAFF. As DNA, the CDR3 is TGTGCCAGCAGCTTAAGAGTGAACACTGAAGCTTTCTTT.

The chain employs TRBV4-3 and TRBJ1-6; D might be TRBD1 (5 bases). Trimming cost V 0 bases and J 9 bases, with 12 bases left between them. This CDR3 comprises 15 residues. Per germline, CDR1 LGHNA and CDR2 YSLEER. CDR3 residues: CASSQESGMISPLHF. CDR3 bases: TGCGCCAGCAGCCAAGAATCAGGGATGATTTCACCCCTCCACTTT.

The chain links TRBV18 to TRBJ1-1; no reliable D call. V was clipped by 2 bases and J by 1 base, with 8 bases between them. Looked up from germline, CDR1 is KGHSH and CDR2 is LQKENI. CDR3 size: 14 residues. The CDR3 coding sequence is TGTGCCAGCTCACCATCGGTTCCGAACACTGAAGCTTTCTTT. Protein: CASSPSVPNTEAFF.

The chain employs TRBV3-1 (or the pseudogene TRBV3-2) and TRBJ2-1, with TRBD2 as a possible D gene (5 bases). In germline, CDR1 is LGHDT, CDR2 YNNKEL (reference sequence). The CDR3 is 15 amino acids. Trimming took off 5 bases at V and 1 base at J, with 12 bases between the two ends. The CDR3 DNA sequence: TGTGCCAGCAGCGTAGGACTGAATTCCTACAATGAGCAGTTCTTC. Translation gives CASSVGLNSYNEQFF.

This chain joins TRBV2 and TRBJ2-2; the match to TRBD1 covers 7 bases. V shed 2 bases and J 4 bases; nucleotides not matched to a gene: 1. The CDR3 has 14 residues. From germline, CDR1 is SNHLY and CDR2 FYNNEI. The CDR3 region has the DNA TGTGCCAGCAGTGAATACAGGGGCACCGGGGAGCTGTTTTTT. Its translation is CASSEYRGTGELFF.

DNA for the CDR3: TGTGCCAGCAGCGATGGACAGGGACGGGAGACCCAGTACTTC. Its translation is CASSDGQGRETQYF. J is TRBJ2-5 and V is TRBV5-4, with 8 bases that match TRBD1. V lost 4 bases to trimming and J lost 5 bases; unmatched junction nucleotides: 7. This CDR3 is built from 14 residues. The germline V gene has CDR1 SGHNT and CDR2 YYREEE (reference sequence).